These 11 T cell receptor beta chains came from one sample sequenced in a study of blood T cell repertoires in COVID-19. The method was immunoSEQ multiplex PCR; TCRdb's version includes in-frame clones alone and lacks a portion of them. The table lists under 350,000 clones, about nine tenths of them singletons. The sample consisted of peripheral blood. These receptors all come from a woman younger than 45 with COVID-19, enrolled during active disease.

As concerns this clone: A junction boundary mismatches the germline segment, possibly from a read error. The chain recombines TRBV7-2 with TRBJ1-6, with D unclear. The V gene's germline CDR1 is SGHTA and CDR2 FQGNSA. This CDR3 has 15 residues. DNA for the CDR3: TGTGCCAGCAGTTTAGTTGGGCAGACTAATTCGCCCCTCCGCTTT. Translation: CASSLVGQTNSPLRF.

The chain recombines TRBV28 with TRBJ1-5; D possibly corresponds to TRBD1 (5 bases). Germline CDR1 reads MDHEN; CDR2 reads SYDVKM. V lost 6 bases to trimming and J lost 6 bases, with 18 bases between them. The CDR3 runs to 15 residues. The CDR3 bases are TGTGCCAGCAGCCCAGGCAGGGCGGCCGGTCAGCCCCAGCATTTT. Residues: CASSPGRAAGQPQHF.

The CDR3 loop reads CASSLYQGVAGGGEQYF. For the CDR3, the DNA is TGTGCCAGCAGTTTATATCAAGGGGTAGCGGGAGGAGGGGAGCAGTACTTC. The J gene is TRBJ2-7, the V gene TRBV28, with 10 nucleotides matching TRBD2. V lost 1 base, J lost 7 bases, and 13 bases stayed unmatched. CDR1 is MDHEN, CDR2 SYDVKM, per germline. The CDR3 runs to 17 residues.

The CDR3 bases are TGTGCCAGCAGTTTGGGCGGGGGACATGGCTACACCTTC. This sequence encodes CASSLGGGHGYTF. V gene TRBV28 combines with J gene TRBJ1-2; tentative D call: TRBD1 (5 bases). The V end was cut by 3 bases, the J end by 6 bases, with 11 bases between. CDR1 is MDHEN and CDR2 is SYDVKM in the germline V gene. The CDR3 length is 13 residues.

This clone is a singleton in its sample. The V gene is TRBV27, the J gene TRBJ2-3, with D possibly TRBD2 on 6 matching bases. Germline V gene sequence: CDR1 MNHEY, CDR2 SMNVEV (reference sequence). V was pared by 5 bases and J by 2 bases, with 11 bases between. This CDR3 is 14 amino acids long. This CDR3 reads CASSPRDFTDTQYF. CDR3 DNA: TGTGCCAGCAGTCCCCGGGACTTCACAGATACGCAGTATTTT.

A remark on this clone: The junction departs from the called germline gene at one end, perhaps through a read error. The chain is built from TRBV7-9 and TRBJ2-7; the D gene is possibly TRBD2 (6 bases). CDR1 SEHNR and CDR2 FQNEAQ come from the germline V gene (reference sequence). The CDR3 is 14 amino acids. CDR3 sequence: CASRLAVSSYEQYF. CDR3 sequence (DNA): TGTGCCAGCAGGTTAGCGGTGAGCTCCTACGAGCAGTACTTC.

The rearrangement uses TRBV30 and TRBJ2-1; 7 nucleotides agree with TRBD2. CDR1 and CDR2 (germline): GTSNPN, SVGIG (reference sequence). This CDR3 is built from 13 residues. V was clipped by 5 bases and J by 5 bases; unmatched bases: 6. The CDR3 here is CAWDFGGNNEQFF. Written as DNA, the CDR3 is TGTGCCTGGGATTTCGGGGGGAACAATGAGCAGTTCTTC.

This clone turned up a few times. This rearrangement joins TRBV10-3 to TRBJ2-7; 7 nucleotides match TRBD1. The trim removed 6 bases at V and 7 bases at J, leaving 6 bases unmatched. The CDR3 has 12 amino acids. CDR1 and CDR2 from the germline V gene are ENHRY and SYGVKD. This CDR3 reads CAIRGTVGEQYF. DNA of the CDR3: TGTGCCATCAGGGGGACAGTAGGAGAGCAGTACTTC.

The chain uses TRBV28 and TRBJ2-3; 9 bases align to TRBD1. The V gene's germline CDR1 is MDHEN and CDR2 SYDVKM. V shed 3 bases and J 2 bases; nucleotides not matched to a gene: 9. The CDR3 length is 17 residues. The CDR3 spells CASSFPGTGIYTDTQYF. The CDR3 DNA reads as TGTGCCAGCAGTTTCCCCGGGACAGGGATTTACACAGATACGCAGTATTTT. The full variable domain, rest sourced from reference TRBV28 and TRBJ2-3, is DVKVTQSSRYLVKRTGEKVFLECVQDMDHENMFWYRQDPGLGLRLIYFSYDVKMKEKGDIPEGYSVSREKKERFSLILESASTNQTSMYLCASSFPGTGIYTDTQYFGPGTRLTVL.

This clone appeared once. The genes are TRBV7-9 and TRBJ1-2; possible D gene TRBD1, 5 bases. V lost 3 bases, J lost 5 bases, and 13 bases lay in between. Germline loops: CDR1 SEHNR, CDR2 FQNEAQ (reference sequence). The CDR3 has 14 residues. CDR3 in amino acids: CASSLGWGGYGYTF. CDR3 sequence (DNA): TGTGCCAGCAGCTTGGGTTGGGGGGGATATGGCTACACCTTC.

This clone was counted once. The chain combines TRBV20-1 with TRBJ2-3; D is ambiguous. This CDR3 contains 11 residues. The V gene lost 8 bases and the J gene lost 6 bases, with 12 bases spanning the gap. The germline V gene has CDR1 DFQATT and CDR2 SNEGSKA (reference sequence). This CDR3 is CSPTNRDTQYF. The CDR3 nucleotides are TGCAGTCCCACCAACCGGGATACGCAGTATTTT.